Listed below are T cell receptor beta chains from one sample, sequenced in a study of T cells in Graves' hyperthyroidism and ophthalmopathy. TCRdb reprocessed the multiplex PCR reads via MiXCR and lists one record per CDR3 protein. Here the sample spans about 340,000 distinct CDR3 sequences, roughly 21% being singletons. The specimen sequenced was blood. These receptors were collected from a woman aged 50 to 65 with Graves' hyperthyroidism. The CDR3 runs from the conserved cysteine through the conserved F or W. A D gene is named only where the DNA matches it firmly. Size is omitted from some rows. Given values are once, few, many or a class for expanded clones.

J | D | V | size | DNA | CDR3
TRBJ2-1 | TRBD2 | TRBV20-1 | many | TGCAGTGTTGGACTAGCGGGAGACTGGGAGCAGTTCTTC | CSVGLAGDWEQFF
TRBJ2-1 | TRBD2 | TRBV9 | . | TGTGCCAGCAGCGTAGGGAGCGGGGGATTCTACAATGAGCAGTTCTTC | CASSVGSGGFYNEQFF
TRBJ2-7 | TRBD2 | TRBV28 | many | TGTGCCAGCAGGGGACTTGGCGGGGGTTCCTACGAGCAGTACTTC | CASRGLGGGSYEQYF
TRBJ1-5 | . | TRBV12-3/TRBV12-4 | many | TGTGCCAGCAGTCTACGGAGGGATCAGCCCCAGCATTTT | CASSLRRDQPQHF
TRBJ1-1 | . | TRBV7-3 | . | TGTGCCAGCAGCTTACTGGTCAGGGAAGCTTTCTTT | CASSLLVREAFF
TRBJ1-3 | . | TRBV10-3 | . | TGTGCCATCAGTCAGGACCTCGGAAACACCATATATTTT | CAISQDLGNTIYF
TRBJ2-1 | . | TRBV11-2 | . | TGTGCCAGCAGGCTCCCCCAGGGAAATCACAATGAGCAGTTCTTC | CASRLPQGNHNEQFF
TRBJ1-1 | . | TRBV10-3 | many | TGTGCCATCAGTGAGCGTAAGATGAACACTGAAGCTTTCTTT | CAISERKMNTEAFF
TRBJ2-5 | . | TRBV5-1 | . | TGCGCCAGCAGCTTGGTTGGTTGGAGTGACCTGGTAGAGACCCAGTACTTC | CASSLVGWSDLVETQYF
TRBJ1-3 | . | TRBV5-1 | few | TGCGCCAGCAGCTTGGAAGGACGCGGAAACACCATATATTTT | CASSLEGRGNTIYF
TRBJ2-5 | TRBD1 | TRBV27 | . | TGTGCCAGCAGTTCCGGCAGGGGGCGGGAAGAGACCCAGTACTTC | CASSSGRGREETQYF
TRBJ2-3 | TRBD2 | TRBV12-3/TRBV12-4 | many | TGTGCCAGCACCCTTTTTATGGGGGAGGGCAGCACAGATACGCAGTATTTT | CASTLFMGEGSTDTQYF
TRBJ2-7 | . | TRBV7-2 | once | TGTGCCAGCAGCTTAGATCAGGTCGGCGAGCAGTACTTC | CASSLDQVGEQYF
TRBJ1-5 | TRBD1 | TRBV2 | . | TGTGCCAGCCAAGACAGGGGCCATAGCAATCAGCCCCAGCATTTT | CASQDRGHSNQPQHF
TRBJ2-1 | TRBD2 | TRBV5-1 | many | TGCGCCAGCAGCCACCGTCTGGAGCGGGGGTCCTACAATGAGCAGTTCTTC | CASSHRLERGSYNEQFF
TRBJ1-1 | . | TRBV20-1 | many | TGCAGTGCTCGGACACTTACGGACACTGAAGCTTTCTTT | CSARTLTDTEAFF
TRBJ2-2 | TRBD2 | TRBV28 | . | TGTGCCAGCAGTTTCACTAGCGGGGGGGCCTCTACCGGGGAGCTGTTTTTT | CASSFTSGGASTGELFF
TRBJ2-5 | . | TRBV29-1 | . | TGCAGCGTTGGCCACGCTCCCTCAGAGACCCAGTACTTC | CSVGHAPSETQYF
TRBJ2-5 | TRBD1 | TRBV5-8 | . | TGTGCCAGCAGCTTGGGGGACAGGGGGTTACAGTACTTC | CASSLGDRGLQYF
TRBJ1-4 | . | TRBV28 | few | TGTGCCAGCAGTTTCCCGACTGAAAAACTGTTTTTT | CASSFPTEKLFF
TRBJ2-1 | TRBD2 | TRBV20-1 | few | TGCAGTGCAGAAGGACTAGCGGGGGACCCCTACAATGAGCAGTTCTTC | CSAEGLAGDPYNEQFF
TRBJ1-5 | . | TRBV20-1 | few | TGCAGTGCTAGGGACACGGCGGTCAGGGGACAGCCCCAGCATTTT | CSARDTAVRGQPQHF
TRBJ2-7 | . | TRBV3-1 | many | TGTGCCAGCAGTCCTAAGACAGGGAGGGGCTACGAGCAGTACTTC | CASSPKTGRGYEQYF